The next 14 T cell receptor beta chains were all read from a single sample in a study of OX40 agonist ivuxolimab in advanced cancers. Sequencing used immunoSEQ multiplex PCR; TCRdb keeps in-frame clones, though not all of them. The sample has about 120,000 clones, 93% seen once; the top ten hold more than 0.15%. The sequences come from CD4+ or CD8+ T cells sorted from blood, collected in a trial of the OX40 agonist ivuxolimab. The receptor set was obtained from an adult with an advanced solid tumor such as melanoma, head and neck, liver or kidney cancer.

V is TRBV11-2 and J is TRBJ2-3; 8 bases agree with TRBD2. Germline lookup yields CDR1 SGHAT and CDR2 FQNNGV. CDR3 length equals 18 residues. With 5 bases clipped from V and 1 base from J, the junction kept 14 bases outside the gene matches. CDR3 loop: CASSPPSPGTRRTDTQYF. The CDR3 DNA reads TGTGCCAGCAGCCCCCCTTCTCCCGGGACTAGGCGCACAGATACGCAGTATTTT.

The J gene is TRBJ2-2, the V gene TRBV7-3; 7 bases fit TRBD2. This CDR3 has 15 residues. V shed 3 bases and J 9 bases; nucleotides not matched to a gene: 10. Germline V gene lookup returns CDR1 SGHTA and CDR2 FQGTGA. DNA for the CDR3: TGTGCCAGCAGCTTGGGCGGGGGAGGGCGCCGGGAGCTGTTTTTT. Amino acids: CASSLGGGGRRELFF.

The chain recombines TRBV12-5 with TRBJ2-5; 7 bases map to TRBD1. CDR1 is LGHNT and CDR2 is FRNRAP in the germline V gene. With V trimmed by 2 bases and J by 5 bases, 11 bases remained unmatched. This CDR3 is built from 16 residues. CDR3 DNA sequence: TGTGCTAGTGGTTTGACCTCCCAACAGGGGTGGGAGACCCAGTACTTC. It translates to CASGLTSQQGWETQYF.

The V gene is TRBV2, the J gene TRBJ1-6, with D perhaps matching TRBD1 (5 bases). The germline gives CDR1 SNHLY, CDR2 FYNNEI. This CDR3 has 14 amino acids. V lost 6 bases and J lost 4, with 10 bases in between. The DNA for the CDR3 is TGTGCCAGCAGATCTAGACAGTATAATTCACCCCTCCACTTT. Amino acid sequence: CASRSRQYNSPLHF. Supplemented by reference TRBV2 and TRBJ1-6, the full variable domain reads EPEVTQTPSHQVTQMGQEVILRCVPISNHLYFYWYRQILGQKVEFLVSFYNNEISEKSEIFDDQFSVERPDGSNFTLKIRSTKLEDSAMYFCASRSRQYNSPLHFGNGTRLTVT.

The rearrangement joins TRBV5-4 to TRBJ1-4, with 9 nucleotides matching TRBD1. V lost 2 bases to trimming and J lost 6 bases; unmatched junction nucleotides: 8. Germline CDR1 reads SGHNT; CDR2 reads YYREEE (reference sequence). The CDR3 covers 16 residues. The CDR3 loop is CASSLRTGENYEKLFF. The CDR3 DNA reads as TGTGCCAGCAGCTTAAGGACAGGGGAAAACTATGAAAAACTGTTTTTT.

As for this clone: One junction end does not reproduce the germline sequence, and a read error may be involved. The V call is TRBV5-6, the J call TRBJ2-7, with D possibly matching TRBD1 (6 bases). CDR3 length: 12 residues. Germline V gene lookup returns CDR1 SGHDT and CDR2 YYEEEE. The CDR3: CASSSDRIGWHF. The CDR3 DNA reads TGTGCCAGCAGCTCTGACAGGATTGGGTGGCACTTC.

A note on this clone: A read error may produce the germline difference seen at one junction end. Different DNA sequences within this sample yield the same CDR3. The chain joins TRBV28 to TRBJ2-7, with 7 positions matching TRBD1. The length of the CDR3 is 16 residues. Germline CDR1 and CDR2: MDHEN and SYDVKM. In nucleotides, the CDR3 is TGCGCCAGCACCTCCCCCACGGGACAGACCCTTTGGGAGCAGTACTTC. As protein: CASTSPTGQTLWEQYF.

The chain couples TRBV9 to TRBJ2-4; TRBD1 might be the D (6 bases). CDR1 is SGDLS and CDR2 is YYNGEE in the germline V gene. V shed 4 bases and J shed 2 bases, with 16 bases lying between them. This CDR3 is built from 16 residues. The CDR3 is CASSPRGTSTKNIQYF. The CDR3 DNA sequence: TGTGCCAGCAGCCCTAGGGGGACCAGCACCAAAAACATTCAGTACTTC.

The gene calls are TRBV19 and TRBJ2-1; the D gene is possibly TRBD1 (6 bases). V dropped 6 bases and J dropped 5 bases, with 17 bases sitting between them. Germline CDR1 LNHDA, CDR2 SQIVND (reference sequence). The CDR3 runs 15 residues. CDR3 residues: CASRDREGVDNEQFF. Here the CDR3 DNA reads TGTGCCAGTAGGGACAGAGAGGGGGTTGACAATGAGCAGTTCTTC.

The rearrangement links TRBV10-3 to TRBJ2-3; weak D call: TRBD2 (6 bases). This CDR3 region has 13 residues. The V gene lost 5 bases and the J gene lost 5 bases, with 11 bases spanning the gap. CDR1 ENHRY and CDR2 SYGVKD come from the germline V gene. CDR3 DNA sequence: TGTGCCATCAGTCAGGGACTTGGAGATACGCAGTATTTT. Translating it yields CAISQGLGDTQYF.

This chain's CDR3 is CASSQVDRGTNTEAFF. Here the CDR3 DNA reads TGCGCCAGCAGCCAGGTGGACAGGGGGACGAACACTGAAGCTTTCTTT. This chain connects TRBV4-3 to TRBJ1-1, with 10 bases identical to TRBD1. Germline V gene data show CDR1 as LGHNA and CDR2 as YSLEER. The CDR3 runs to 16 residues. The junction had 5 bases not matched to a gene; V was cut back by 3 bases and J by 1 base.

The J gene is TRBJ2-6, the V gene TRBV18, with TRBD1 identical over 10 bases. Per the germline V gene, CDR1 is KGHSH and CDR2 is LQKENI. This CDR3 is built from 17 residues. Trimming cost V 6 bases and J 1 base; bases outside gene matches: 6. CDR3 loop: CASSRQGAESGANVLTF. The CDR3 DNA sequence: TGTGCCAGCTCCCGACAGGGGGCTGAGTCTGGGGCCAACGTCCTGACTTTC. Filled out from reference TRBV18 and TRBJ2-6, the complete variable domain reads NAGVMQNPRHLVRRRGQEARLRCSPMKGHSHVYWYRQLPEEGLKFMVYLQKENIIDESGMPKERFSAEFPKEGPSILRIQQVVRGDSAAYFCASSRQGAESGANVLTFGAGSRLTVL.

The CDR3 nucleotides read TGCGCCAGCAGCCTGGGGGACAGGGTGAAGGGCGAGCAGTACTTC. Encoded protein: CASSLGDRVKGEQYF. The chain uses TRBV5-1 and TRBJ2-5; 9 bases are shared with TRBD1. The J call could be wrong; TRBJ2-7 is a better fit for the DNA end. Germline CDR1 is SGHRS and CDR2 is YFSETQ. The length of the CDR3 is 15 residues.

CDR3 coding DNA: TGTGCCAGCAGCCAAGTCAGGGCATATAACTATGGCTACACCTTC. Translation: CASSQVRAYNYGYTF. The J gene is TRBJ1-2, the V gene TRBV4-2; maybe TRBD1 (5 bases). The CDR3 sequence is 15 residues long. V lost 1 base to trimming and J lost 1 base, with 10 bases between them. Germline-derived CDR1 and CDR2 are LGHNA and YNFKEQ.